A selection of T cell receptor beta chains follows, all from one sample in a study of spatial heterogeneity in lung cancer. TCRdb recomputed calls from the 5' RACE reads with MiXCR, one row per CDR3 protein. In the table there are about 27,000 distinct CDR3 sequences, about 7.1% of which are singletons. The material was lung tumor tissue, obtained at surgery. All receptors come from a male donor with early-stage non-small cell lung cancer. CDR3s include the opening cysteine and the closing phenylalanine or tryptophan. The order of the fields is J gene, D gene, clone size, V gene, CDR3 protein, CDR3 DNA. The D gene is left open where the match is weak. The size of a clone is reported for some rows only, either as once, few or many, or as a class for expanded clones.

j_call: TRBJ2-3; d_call: -; clone_size: few; v_call: TRBV29-1; cdr3_aa: CSVEEGTQYF; cdr3_nt: TGCAGCGTTGAGGAAGGTACGCAGTATTTT
j_call: TRBJ2-7; d_call: TRBD1; clone_size: many; v_call: TRBV28; cdr3_aa: CASSPIARGHSYEQYF; cdr3_nt: TGTGCCAGCAGTCCTATCGCCAGGGGGCACTCCTACGAGCAGTACTTC
j_call: TRBJ1-3; d_call: -; clone_size: many; v_call: TRBV6-5; cdr3_aa: CASIPGGGNTIYF; cdr3_nt: TGTGCCAGCATCCCGGGAGGAGGAAACACCATATATTTT
j_call: TRBJ2-1; d_call: -; clone_size: few; v_call: TRBV20-1; cdr3_aa: CSARPGGYNEQFF; cdr3_nt: TGCAGTGCTAGGCCCGGCGGGTACAATGAGCAGTTCTTC
j_call: TRBJ2-3; d_call: TRBD1; clone_size: many; v_call: TRBV12-3/TRBV12-4; cdr3_aa: CASSPRQGAGTDTQYF; cdr3_nt: TGTGCCAGCAGTCCGCGACAGGGGGCCGGCACAGATACGCAGTATTTT
j_call: TRBJ1-5; d_call: -; clone_size: many; v_call: TRBV5-5; cdr3_aa: CASSLSRGSQPQHF; cdr3_nt: TGTGCCAGCAGCTTGTCCAGGGGCAGTCAGCCCCAGCATTTT
j_call: TRBJ2-2; d_call: -; clone_size: -; v_call: TRBV6-6; cdr3_aa: CASTKLVGMRVTGELFF; cdr3_nt: TGTGCCAGCACCAAACTCGTCGGCATGAGGGTCACCGGGGAGCTGTTTTTT
j_call: TRBJ1-3; d_call: -; clone_size: few; v_call: TRBV10-3; cdr3_aa: CAISELTAGNTIYF; cdr3_nt: TGTGCCATCAGTGAGTTAACAGCTGGAAACACCATATATTTT
j_call: TRBJ1-2; d_call: -; clone_size: few; v_call: TRBV7-9; cdr3_aa: CASSLDLGVTPNYGYTF; cdr3_nt: TGTGCCAGCAGCTTAGATTTGGGAGTTACGCCGAACTATGGCTACACCTTC
j_call: TRBJ2-5; d_call: -; clone_size: -; v_call: TRBV27; cdr3_aa: CASTPDRAGETQYF; cdr3_nt: TGTGCCAGCACCCCGGATCGAGCGGGTGAGACCCAGTACTTC
j_call: TRBJ1-6; d_call: -; clone_size: many; v_call: TRBV6-6; cdr3_aa: CASSYSQGTDSPLHF; cdr3_nt: TGTGCCAGCAGTTACTCTCAGGGTACCGATTCACCCCTCCACTTT
j_call: TRBJ2-7; d_call: TRBD1; clone_size: many; v_call: TRBV7-9; cdr3_aa: CASSRGGSSYEQYF; cdr3_nt: TGTGCCAGCAGCCGAGGGGGCTCGTCCTACGAGCAGTACTTC
j_call: TRBJ2-2; d_call: TRBD1; clone_size: few; v_call: TRBV2; cdr3_aa: CASSLTGGTGELFF; cdr3_nt: TGTGCCAGCAGCTTAACAGGGGGCACCGGGGAGCTGTTTTTT
j_call: TRBJ2-7; d_call: -; clone_size: many; v_call: TRBV20-1; cdr3_aa: CSALSGLSGYEQYF; cdr3_nt: TGCAGTGCTTTATCGGGACTCAGCGGATACGAGCAGTACTTC
j_call: TRBJ1-5; d_call: -; clone_size: many; v_call: TRBV19; cdr3_aa: CASSIPRGGRGLDQPQHF; cdr3_nt: TGTGCCAGTAGTATACCTCGTGGGGGCAGGGGTTTGGATCAGCCCCAGCATTTT
j_call: TRBJ1-4; d_call: -; clone_size: many; v_call: TRBV4-3; cdr3_aa: CASSQLTTGLGEKLFF; cdr3_nt: TGCGCCAGCAGCCAATTAACGACAGGCCTCGGTGAAAAACTGTTTTTT
j_call: TRBJ2-2; d_call: TRBD1; clone_size: many; v_call: TRBV20-1; cdr3_aa: CSARPGTGENTGELFF; cdr3_nt: TGCAGTGCTAGACCCGGGACAGGGGAGAATACCGGGGAGCTGTTTTTT
j_call: TRBJ2-6; d_call: -; clone_size: many; v_call: TRBV6-6; cdr3_aa: CASSSTDVLTF; cdr3_nt: TGTGCCAGCAGTTCCACGGACGTCCTGACTTTC